This is a list of T cell receptor beta chains from one sample in a study of T cells in Graves' hyperthyroidism and ophthalmopathy. TCRdb re-derived calls from the multiplex PCR reads in MiXCR, one entry per CDR3 protein. Among roughly 500,000 distinct CDR3 sequences listed, about half were seen once. The sequencing sample was made of peripheral blood or thyroid tissue (not recorded which). The receptor source for this set is an adult woman with Graves' disease, either hyperthyroidism or ophthalmopathy (not recorded which). Each CDR3 is given with its conserved first and last residue. The order of the fields is V gene, J gene, clone size, D gene, CDR3 protein, CDR3 DNA. A D gene is named only where the DNA matches it firmly. Rows give clone size only sometimes, using once, few, many, or a class for an expanded clone.

v_call: TRBV12-3/TRBV12-4; j_call: TRBJ1-2; clone_size: .; d_call: .; cdr3_aa: CASTAGGYGYTF; cdr3_nt: TGTGCCAGCACCGCAGGCGGCTATGGCTACACCTTC
v_call: TRBV9; j_call: TRBJ1-4; clone_size: many; d_call: .; cdr3_aa: CASSPRGGAAEKLFF; cdr3_nt: TGTGCCAGCAGCCCGAGAGGGGGGGCGGCTGAAAAACTGTTTTTT
v_call: TRBV6-6; j_call: TRBJ1-4; clone_size: many; d_call: .; cdr3_aa: CASSNLETGYMFKLFF; cdr3_nt: TGTGCCAGCAGTAACCTCGAGACCGGGTACATGTTTAAACTGTTTTTT
v_call: TRBV5-1; j_call: TRBJ2-2; clone_size: many; d_call: TRBD2; cdr3_aa: CASSGGGTSSGELFF; cdr3_nt: TGCGCCAGCAGCGGTGGCGGGACTAGCAGCGGGGAGCTGTTTTTT
v_call: TRBV7-2; j_call: TRBJ1-2; clone_size: .; d_call: .; cdr3_aa: CASSLLADGYTF; cdr3_nt: TGTGCCAGCAGCTTATTGGCGGATGGCTACACCTTC
v_call: TRBV7-3; j_call: TRBJ1-6; clone_size: .; d_call: .; cdr3_aa: CASSLYRDSPLHF; cdr3_nt: TGTGCCAGCAGTCTCTACAGGGACTCACCCCTCCACTTT
v_call: TRBV5-4; j_call: TRBJ1-1; clone_size: .; d_call: .; cdr3_aa: CAARGPDSNTEAFF; cdr3_nt: TGTGCCGCAAGGGGTCCGGACAGTAACACTGAAGCTTTCTTT
v_call: TRBV12-3/TRBV12-4; j_call: TRBJ1-1; clone_size: .; d_call: .; cdr3_aa: CASSVTGKSAEAFF; cdr3_nt: TGTGCCAGCAGTGTAACAGGGAAGTCGGCTGAAGCTTTCTTT
v_call: TRBV7-8; j_call: TRBJ1-2; clone_size: few; d_call: .; cdr3_aa: CASSLGPNYGYTF; cdr3_nt: TGTGCCAGCAGCTTAGGGCCTAACTATGGCTACACCTTC
v_call: TRBV20-1; j_call: TRBJ2-6; clone_size: .; d_call: .; cdr3_aa: CSANVLTF; cdr3_nt: TGCAGTGCCAACGTCCTGACTTTC
v_call: TRBV6-5; j_call: TRBJ1-2; clone_size: many; d_call: .; cdr3_aa: CASSSATPYGYTF; cdr3_nt: TGTGCCAGCAGTTCAGCGACTCCCTATGGCTACACCTTC
v_call: TRBV4-1; j_call: TRBJ2-1; clone_size: .; d_call: TRBD2; cdr3_aa: CASSSQRTSGYNEQFF; cdr3_nt: TGCGCCAGCAGCTCTCAACGAACTAGCGGTTACAATGAGCAGTTCTTC
v_call: TRBV5-1; j_call: TRBJ2-5; clone_size: .; d_call: .; cdr3_aa: CASSLCRGTGSSRTQYF; cdr3_nt: TGCGCCAGCAGCTTGTGTAGGGGGACCGGCTCGTCCAGGACCCAGTACTTC
v_call: TRBV9; j_call: TRBJ2-7; clone_size: .; d_call: .; cdr3_aa: CASSPIPGATTYEQYF; cdr3_nt: TGTGCCAGCTCACCGATTCCAGGGGCGACTACCTACGAGCAGTACTTC
v_call: TRBV27; j_call: TRBJ2-5; clone_size: many; d_call: .; cdr3_aa: CASSPTYGLQETQYF; cdr3_nt: TGTGCCAGCAGTCCTACGTATGGCCTCCAAGAGACCCAGTACTTC
v_call: TRBV20-1; j_call: TRBJ2-7; clone_size: many; d_call: TRBD2; cdr3_aa: CSARTGGLAGTYSYEQYF; cdr3_nt: TGCAGTGCTAGAACCGGAGGACTAGCGGGAACCTACTCCTACGAGCAGTACTTC
v_call: TRBV2; j_call: TRBJ2-2; clone_size: many; d_call: TRBD2; cdr3_aa: CASSEPASGRNTGELFF; cdr3_nt: TGTGCCAGCAGTGAACCGGCTAGCGGGAGGAACACCGGGGAGCTGTTTTTT
v_call: TRBV24-1; j_call: TRBJ2-1; clone_size: few; d_call: TRBD2; cdr3_aa: CATSEPGTSRHNEQFF; cdr3_nt: TGTGCCACCAGTGAACCCGGGACTAGCAGACACAATGAGCAGTTCTTC
v_call: TRBV10-3; j_call: TRBJ1-1; clone_size: .; d_call: .; cdr3_aa: CAISETGRETGAFF; cdr3_nt: TGTGCCATCAGTGAAACAGGGAGAGAGACTGGAGCTTTCTTT
v_call: TRBV7-8; j_call: TRBJ2-5; clone_size: .; d_call: TRBD2; cdr3_aa: CASSFFRVAGEATQYF; cdr3_nt: TGTGCCAGCAGCTTTTTTAGGGTAGCGGGAGAGGCTACCCAGTACTTC
v_call: TRBV7-2; j_call: TRBJ2-7; clone_size: .; d_call: .; cdr3_aa: CASSPSTVHEQYF; cdr3_nt: TGTGCCAGCAGCCCCTCCACAGTACACGAGCAGTACTTC
v_call: TRBV20-1; j_call: TRBJ2-7; clone_size: .; d_call: .; cdr3_aa: CSASSLRRSYEQYF; cdr3_nt: TGCAGTGCCAGCTCCCTACGGCGGTCCTACGAGCAGTACTTC
v_call: TRBV20-1; j_call: TRBJ2-2; clone_size: many; d_call: .; cdr3_aa: CSASALRASSTGELFF; cdr3_nt: TGCAGTGCTAGCGCATTGAGAGCCTCGAGCACCGGGGAGCTGTTTTTT
v_call: TRBV7-2; j_call: TRBJ2-7; clone_size: many; d_call: .; cdr3_aa: CASSLAVGITYEQYF; cdr3_nt: TGTGCCAGCAGCTTAGCGGTCGGTATTACCTACGAGCAGTACTTC
v_call: TRBV7-9; j_call: TRBJ1-6; clone_size: few; d_call: .; cdr3_aa: CASSHPDRGSPLHF; cdr3_nt: TGTGCCAGCAGCCACCCGGACCGCGGTTCACCCCTCCACTTT
v_call: TRBV5-6; j_call: TRBJ1-6; clone_size: few; d_call: .; cdr3_aa: CASSLAGSALSSPLHF; cdr3_nt: TGTGCCAGCAGCTTGGCCGGTTCCGCTCTAAGTTCACCCCTCCACTTT
v_call: TRBV6-4; j_call: TRBJ1-1; clone_size: few; d_call: .; cdr3_aa: CASSDTQQTPAFF; cdr3_nt: TGTGCCAGCAGTGACACTCAGCAGACTCCAGCTTTCTTT
v_call: TRBV7-2; j_call: TRBJ2-5; clone_size: .; d_call: .; cdr3_aa: CASSAGLPYGTQYF; cdr3_nt: TGTGCCAGCAGCGCCGGACTGCCCTATGGTACCCAGTACTTC
v_call: TRBV29-1; j_call: TRBJ2-3; clone_size: few; d_call: .; cdr3_aa: CSVGKGWGTDTQYF; cdr3_nt: TGCAGCGTTGGGAAGGGATGGGGAACAGATACGCAGTATTTT
v_call: TRBV20-1; j_call: TRBJ1-1; clone_size: .; d_call: .; cdr3_aa: CSAPRAGIAFF; cdr3_nt: TGCAGTGCCCCCAGGGCGGGGATAGCTTTCTTT
v_call: TRBV12-3/TRBV12-4; j_call: TRBJ1-3; clone_size: many; d_call: .; cdr3_aa: CASSSLRNTIYF; cdr3_nt: TGTGCCAGCAGTTCTCTGAGGAACACCATATATTTT
v_call: TRBV29-1; j_call: TRBJ2-7; clone_size: many; d_call: TRBD2; cdr3_aa: CSVEVAGEPIPYEQYF; cdr3_nt: TGCAGCGTTGAGGTAGCGGGAGAACCCATCCCCTACGAGCAGTACTTC
v_call: TRBV12-3/TRBV12-4; j_call: TRBJ2-7; clone_size: once; d_call: TRBD1; cdr3_aa: CASSWGQGIEQYF; cdr3_nt: TGTGCCAGCAGTTGGGGACAGGGGATAGAGCAGTACTTC
v_call: TRBV2; j_call: TRBJ1-6; clone_size: .; d_call: .; cdr3_aa: CASLTGYNSPLHF; cdr3_nt: TGTGCCAGCCTGACAGGCTATAATTCACCCCTCCACTTT
v_call: TRBV7-8; j_call: TRBJ1-2; clone_size: once; d_call: .; cdr3_aa: CASSLSSAGSYGYTF; cdr3_nt: TGTGCCAGCAGCTTAAGTAGCGCAGGGTCCTATGGCTACACCTTC
v_call: TRBV10-3; j_call: TRBJ1-6; clone_size: .; d_call: TRBD1; cdr3_aa: CAIRPDRGYNSPLHF; cdr3_nt: TGTGCCATCAGGCCTGACAGGGGGTATAATTCACCCCTCCACTTT
v_call: TRBV9; j_call: TRBJ1-1; clone_size: many; d_call: .; cdr3_aa: CASSPGNRGDTEAFF; cdr3_nt: TGTGCCAGCAGCCCGGGGAACCGAGGAGACACTGAAGCTTTCTTT
v_call: TRBV7-6; j_call: TRBJ1-1; clone_size: .; d_call: TRBD1; cdr3_aa: CASSLGGTGGTGEAFF; cdr3_nt: TGTGCCAGCAGCTTAGGGGGGACAGGGGGAACAGGTGAAGCTTTCTTT
v_call: TRBV3-1; j_call: TRBJ1-1; clone_size: many; d_call: TRBD1; cdr3_aa: CASSRGTVPNTEAFF; cdr3_nt: TGTGCCAGCAGCCGGGGGACAGTACCGAACACTGAAGCTTTCTTT
v_call: TRBV20-1; j_call: TRBJ1-2; clone_size: many; d_call: .; cdr3_aa: CSAREQARYTF; cdr3_nt: TGCAGTGCTAGGGAACAGGCCCGCTACACCTTC
v_call: TRBV7-2; j_call: TRBJ1-2; clone_size: .; d_call: .; cdr3_aa: CASSFQNHPGGYTF; cdr3_nt: TGTGCCAGCAGCTTTCAGAACCACCCAGGGGGCTACACCTTC
v_call: TRBV5-1; j_call: TRBJ1-1; clone_size: many; d_call: .; cdr3_aa: CASSQEFGTEAFF; cdr3_nt: TGCGCCAGCAGCCAAGAATTTGGCACTGAAGCTTTCTTT
v_call: TRBV15; j_call: TRBJ1-5; clone_size: once; d_call: TRBD1; cdr3_aa: CATSRPDRGQPQHF; cdr3_nt: TGTGCCACCAGCAGACCTGACAGGGGTCAGCCCCAGCATTTT
v_call: TRBV20-1; j_call: TRBJ2-7; clone_size: .; d_call: .; cdr3_aa: CSALGRTGSEQYF; cdr3_nt: TGCAGTGCTCTGGGACGAACCGGTTCCGAGCAGTACTTC
v_call: TRBV19; j_call: TRBJ1-4; clone_size: many; d_call: .; cdr3_aa: CASSIGSANEKLFF; cdr3_nt: TGTGCCAGTAGTATAGGATCGGCCAATGAAAAACTGTTTTTT
v_call: TRBV2; j_call: TRBJ1-2; clone_size: many; d_call: .; cdr3_aa: CASSVSYLSRGYTF; cdr3_nt: TGTGCCAGCAGTGTCAGCTACCTATCTCGTGGCTACACCTTC
v_call: TRBV11-2; j_call: TRBJ2-7; clone_size: many; d_call: TRBD1; cdr3_aa: CASSYGTGTYEQYF; cdr3_nt: TGTGCCAGCAGCTACGGGACAGGGACCTACGAGCAGTACTTC
v_call: TRBV15; j_call: TRBJ1-1; clone_size: .; d_call: .; cdr3_aa: CATSPQAGGTGGSSEAFF; cdr3_nt: TGTGCCACCAGCCCACAAGCGGGAGGGACCGGGGGCAGCTCTGAAGCTTTCTTT
v_call: TRBV12-3/TRBV12-4; j_call: TRBJ1-2; clone_size: .; d_call: .; cdr3_aa: CASRLRGRGYTF; cdr3_nt: TGTGCCAGCAGGCTCAGGGGACGCGGCTACACCTTC
v_call: TRBV19; j_call: TRBJ2-2; clone_size: many; d_call: .; cdr3_aa: CASSPERGYTGELFF; cdr3_nt: TGTGCCAGTAGCCCAGAACGGGGGTACACCGGGGAGCTGTTTTTT
v_call: TRBV19; j_call: TRBJ1-2; clone_size: .; d_call: .; cdr3_aa: CASSMEYQGYTF; cdr3_nt: TGTGCCAGTAGTATGGAGTACCAAGGCTACACCTTC
v_call: TRBV11-2; j_call: TRBJ2-7; clone_size: few; d_call: TRBD2; cdr3_aa: CASSGLAGGYYEQYF; cdr3_nt: TGTGCCAGCAGTGGACTAGCGGGAGGTTACTACGAGCAGTACTTC
v_call: TRBV20-1; j_call: TRBJ2-2; clone_size: .; d_call: .; cdr3_aa: CSATELNSWFGELFF; cdr3_nt: TGCAGTGCTACAGAGTTAAACAGCTGGTTCGGGGAGCTGTTTTTT
v_call: TRBV7-9; j_call: TRBJ1-2; clone_size: .; d_call: .; cdr3_aa: CASSLRGYRVGSWYGYTF; cdr3_nt: TGTGCCAGCAGCTTAAGGGGGTACAGGGTTGGCTCTTGGTATGGCTACACCTTC
v_call: TRBV10-3; j_call: TRBJ1-5; clone_size: many; d_call: .; cdr3_aa: CAISAGRGFGNQPQHF; cdr3_nt: TGTGCCATCAGTGCCGGGAGGGGGTTTGGCAATCAGCCCCAGCATTTT